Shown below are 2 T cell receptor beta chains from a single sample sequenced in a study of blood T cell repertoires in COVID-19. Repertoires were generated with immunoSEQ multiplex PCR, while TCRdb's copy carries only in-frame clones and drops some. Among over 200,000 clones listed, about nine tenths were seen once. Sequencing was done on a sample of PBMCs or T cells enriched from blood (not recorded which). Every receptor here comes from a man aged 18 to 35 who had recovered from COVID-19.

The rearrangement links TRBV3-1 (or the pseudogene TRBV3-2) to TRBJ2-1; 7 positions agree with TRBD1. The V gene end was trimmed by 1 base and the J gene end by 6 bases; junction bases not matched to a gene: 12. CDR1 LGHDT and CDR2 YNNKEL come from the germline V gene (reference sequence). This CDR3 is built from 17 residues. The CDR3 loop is CASSQGGVGDRGNEQFF. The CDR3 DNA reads TGTGCCAGCAGCCAAGGAGGGGTAGGGGACAGAGGCAATGAGCAGTTCTTC.

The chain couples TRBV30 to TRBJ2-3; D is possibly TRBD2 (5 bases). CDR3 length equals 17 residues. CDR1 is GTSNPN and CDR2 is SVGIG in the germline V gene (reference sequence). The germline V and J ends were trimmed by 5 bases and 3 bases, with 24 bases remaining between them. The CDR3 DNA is TGTGCCTGGGAGGGAGCCGGGTCCCTTCTGGGGACAGATACGCAGTATTTT. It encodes CAWEGAGSLLGTDTQYF.